This T cell receptor (beta chain) was sequenced for a study of spatial heterogeneity in lung cancer. One entry per CDR3 protein results from TCRdb running MiXCR on the 5' RACE reads. The table has 15,000 to 20,000 distinct CDR3 sequences, 6.5% seen once. This clonotype was counted at least ten times. Its antigen is not known. The ends were cut back, 8 bases at V and 5 bases at J, with 21 bases in the middle. CDR1 is MDHEN and CDR2 is SYDVKM in the germline V gene. The CDR3 runs to 15 residues. Specified time point: sample taken at primary tumor resection. The donor population consisted of some 67 patients with untreated, early-stage non-small cell lung cancer. Sequencing of whole RNA from tumor, nontumor lung or frozen PBMC involved no sorting. Study findings and constraints: Counts of expanded alpha and beta TCRs within tumors tracked the tumor nonsynonymous mutation count. Tallies of expanded TCRs, which were sorted into ubiquitous and regional groups, correlated with counts of ubiquitous and regional nonsynonymous mutations, respectively.

The receptor was derived from a female donor with early-stage non-small cell lung cancer. The starting material was lung tumor tissue, obtained at surgery. J is TRBJ2-5 and V is TRBV28, with TRBD2 as a possible D gene (6 bases). The CDR3 DNA follows: TGTGCCAGCTTATCGGGGCGGAGGGCCAGGGAGACCCAGTACTTC. Its protein is CASLSGRRARETQYF.